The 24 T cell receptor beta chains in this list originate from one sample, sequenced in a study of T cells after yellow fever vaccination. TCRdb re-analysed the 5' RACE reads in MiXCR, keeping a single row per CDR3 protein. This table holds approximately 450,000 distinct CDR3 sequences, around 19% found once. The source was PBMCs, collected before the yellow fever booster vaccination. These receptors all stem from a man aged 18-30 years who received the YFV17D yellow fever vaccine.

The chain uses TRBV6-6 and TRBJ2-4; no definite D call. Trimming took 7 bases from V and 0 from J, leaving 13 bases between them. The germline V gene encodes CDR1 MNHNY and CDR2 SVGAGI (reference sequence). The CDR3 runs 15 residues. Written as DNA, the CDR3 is TGTGCCAGCATCATCAGTCCCCTAGCCAAAAACATTCAGTACTTC. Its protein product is CASIISPLAKNIQYF.

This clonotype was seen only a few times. In DNA, the CDR3 is TGTGCCAGCAGTAGCCGCGACAGGGGGGGAGAGCAGTACTTC. Protein: CASSSRDRGGEQYF. This rearrangement joins TRBV6-6 to TRBJ2-7, with 9 bases aligning to TRBD1. CDR3 length equals 14 residues. Germline-derived CDR1 and CDR2 are MNHNY and SVGAGI (reference sequence). V dropped 5 bases and J dropped 7; count of bases not matched to a gene: 9.

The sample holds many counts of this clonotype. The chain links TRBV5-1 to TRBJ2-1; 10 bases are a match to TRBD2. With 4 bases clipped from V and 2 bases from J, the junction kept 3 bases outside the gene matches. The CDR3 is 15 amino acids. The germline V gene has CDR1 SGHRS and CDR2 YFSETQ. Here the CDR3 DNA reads TGCGCCAGCAGCGGTACTAGCGGGGCCTACAATGAGCAGTTCTTC. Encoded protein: CASSGTSGAYNEQFF.

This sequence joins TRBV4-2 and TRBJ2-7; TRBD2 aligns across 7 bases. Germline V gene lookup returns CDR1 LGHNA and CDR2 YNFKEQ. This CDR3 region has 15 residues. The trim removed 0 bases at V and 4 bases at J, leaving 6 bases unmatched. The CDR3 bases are TGTGCCAGCAGCCAAGACGCAGCGGGGCCGTACGAGCAGTACGTC. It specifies CASSQDAAGPYEQYV.

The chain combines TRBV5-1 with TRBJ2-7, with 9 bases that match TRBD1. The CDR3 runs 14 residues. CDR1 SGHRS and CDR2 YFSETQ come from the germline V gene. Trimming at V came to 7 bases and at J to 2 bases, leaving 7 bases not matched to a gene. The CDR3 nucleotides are TGCGCCAGCGGCCCGGGACAGGGACCCTACGAGCAGTACTTC. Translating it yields CASGPGQGPYEQYF.

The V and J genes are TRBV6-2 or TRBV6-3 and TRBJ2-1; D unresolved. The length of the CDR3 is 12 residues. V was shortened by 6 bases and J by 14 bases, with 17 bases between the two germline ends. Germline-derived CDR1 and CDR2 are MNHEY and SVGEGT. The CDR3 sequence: CASSSLRHTEFF. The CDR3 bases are TGTGCCAGCAGCTCCCTCAGGCATACGGAGTTCTTC.

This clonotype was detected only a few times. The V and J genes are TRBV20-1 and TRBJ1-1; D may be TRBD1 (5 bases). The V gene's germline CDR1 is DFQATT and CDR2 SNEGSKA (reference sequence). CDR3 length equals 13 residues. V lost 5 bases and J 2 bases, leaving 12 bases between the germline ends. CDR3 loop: CSALRDPNTEAFF. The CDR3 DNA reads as TGCAGTGCTCTACGGGACCCCAACACTGAAGCTTTCTTT.

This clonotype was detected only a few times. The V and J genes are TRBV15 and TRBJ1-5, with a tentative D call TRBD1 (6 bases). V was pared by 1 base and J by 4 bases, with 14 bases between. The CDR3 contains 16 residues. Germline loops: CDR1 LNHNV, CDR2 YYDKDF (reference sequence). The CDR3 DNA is TGTGCCACCAGCAGAGTCGGGGGCGCTAGGAATCAGCCCCAGCATTTT. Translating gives CATSRVGGARNQPQHF. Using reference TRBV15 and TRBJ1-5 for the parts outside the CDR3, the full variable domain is DAMVIQNPRYQVTQFGKPVTLSCSQTLNHNVMYWYQQKSSQAPKLLFHYYDKDFNNEADTPDNFQSRRPNTSFCFLDIRSPGLGDTAMYLCATSRVGGARNQPQHFGDGTRLSIL.

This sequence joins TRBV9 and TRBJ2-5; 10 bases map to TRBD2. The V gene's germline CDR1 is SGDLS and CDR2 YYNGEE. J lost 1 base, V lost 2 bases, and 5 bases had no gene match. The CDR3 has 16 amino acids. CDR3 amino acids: CASSVSGLAAQETQYF. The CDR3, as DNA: TGTGCCAGCAGCGTCAGCGGACTAGCGGCCCAAGAGACCCAGTACTTC. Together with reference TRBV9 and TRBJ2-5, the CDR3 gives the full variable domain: DSGVTQTPKHLITATGQRVTLRCSPRSGDLSVYWYQQSLDQGLQFLIQYYNGEERAKGNILERFSAQQFPDLHSELNLSSLELGDSALYFCASSVSGLAAQETQYFGPGTRLLVL.

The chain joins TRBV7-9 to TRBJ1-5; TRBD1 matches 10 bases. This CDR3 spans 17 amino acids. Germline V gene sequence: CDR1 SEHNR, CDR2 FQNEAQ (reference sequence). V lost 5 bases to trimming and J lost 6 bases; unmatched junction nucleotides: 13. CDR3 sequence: CASSRRDRGVYGQPQHF. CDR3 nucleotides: TGTGCCAGCAGCCGGCGGGACAGGGGCGTTTATGGTCAGCCCCAGCATTTT.

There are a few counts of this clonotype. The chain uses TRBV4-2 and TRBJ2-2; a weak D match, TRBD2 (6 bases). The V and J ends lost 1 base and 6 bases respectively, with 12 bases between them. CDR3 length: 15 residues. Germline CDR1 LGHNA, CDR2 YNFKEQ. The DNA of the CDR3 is TGTGCCAGCAGCCAAGCGGTTAGCGGTGCCGGGGAGCTGTTTTTT. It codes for CASSQAVSGAGELFF.

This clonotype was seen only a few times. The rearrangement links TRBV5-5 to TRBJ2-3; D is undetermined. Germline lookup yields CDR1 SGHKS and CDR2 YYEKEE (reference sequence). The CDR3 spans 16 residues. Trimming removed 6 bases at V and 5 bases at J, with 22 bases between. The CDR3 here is CASTLRIGLELDTQYF. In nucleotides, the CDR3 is TGTGCCAGCACCCTGAGGATCGGGCTGGAACTAGATACGCAGTATTTT.

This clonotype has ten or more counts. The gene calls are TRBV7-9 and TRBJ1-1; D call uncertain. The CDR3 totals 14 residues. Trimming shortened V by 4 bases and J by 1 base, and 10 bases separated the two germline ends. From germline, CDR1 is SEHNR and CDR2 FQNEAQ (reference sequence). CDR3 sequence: CASSSRGGNTEAFF. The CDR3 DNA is TGTGCCAGCAGCTCCAGAGGAGGGAACACTGAAGCTTTCTTT.

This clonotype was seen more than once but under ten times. The CDR3: CASSHWGTDTQYF. DNA of the CDR3: TGTGCCAGCAGCCACTGGGGGACAGATACGCAGTATTTT. The gene calls are TRBV27 and TRBJ2-3; TRBD1 or TRBD2 may be the D gene (5 bases each). Germline V gene lookup returns CDR1 MNHEY and CDR2 SMNVEV (reference sequence). The CDR3 length is 13 residues. Trimming removed 6 bases from V and 3 bases from J, with 10 bases in between.

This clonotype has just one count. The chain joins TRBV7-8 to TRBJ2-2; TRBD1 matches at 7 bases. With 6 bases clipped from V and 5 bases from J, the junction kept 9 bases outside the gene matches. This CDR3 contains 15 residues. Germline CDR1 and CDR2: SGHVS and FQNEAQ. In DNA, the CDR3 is TGTGCCAGCAGTGGAAGACAGGGCGGAACCGGGGAGCTGTTTTTT. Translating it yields CASSGRQGGTGELFF.

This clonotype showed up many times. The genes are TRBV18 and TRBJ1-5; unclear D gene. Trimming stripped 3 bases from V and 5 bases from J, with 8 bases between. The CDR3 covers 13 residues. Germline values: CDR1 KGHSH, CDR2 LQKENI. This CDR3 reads CASSPGRDQPQHF. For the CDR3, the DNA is TGTGCCAGCTCACCGGGGAGAGATCAGCCCCAGCATTTT.

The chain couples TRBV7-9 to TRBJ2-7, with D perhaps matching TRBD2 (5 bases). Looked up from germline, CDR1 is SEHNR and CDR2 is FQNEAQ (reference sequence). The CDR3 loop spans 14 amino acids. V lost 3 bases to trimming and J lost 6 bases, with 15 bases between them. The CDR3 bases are TGTGCCAGCAGCTTTGGACTCAAGGGTAGCGAGCAGTACGTC. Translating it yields CASSFGLKGSEQYV.

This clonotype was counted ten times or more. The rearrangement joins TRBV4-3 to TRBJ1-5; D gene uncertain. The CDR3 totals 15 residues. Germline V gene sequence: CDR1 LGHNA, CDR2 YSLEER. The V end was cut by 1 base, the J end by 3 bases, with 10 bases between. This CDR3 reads CASSQASGHNQPQHF. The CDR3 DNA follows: TGCGCCAGCAGCCAAGCCTCGGGCCACAATCAGCCCCAGCATTTT.

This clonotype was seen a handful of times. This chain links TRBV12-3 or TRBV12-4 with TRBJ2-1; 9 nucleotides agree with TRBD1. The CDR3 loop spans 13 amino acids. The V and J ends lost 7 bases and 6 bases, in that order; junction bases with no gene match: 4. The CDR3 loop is CASKAGQGNEQFF. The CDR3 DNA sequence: TGTGCCAGCAAGGCGGGACAGGGCAATGAGCAGTTCTTC.

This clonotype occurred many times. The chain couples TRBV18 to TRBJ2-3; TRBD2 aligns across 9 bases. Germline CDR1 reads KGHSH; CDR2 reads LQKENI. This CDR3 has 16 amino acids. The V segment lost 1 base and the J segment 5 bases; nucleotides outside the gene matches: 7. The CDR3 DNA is TGTGCCAGCTCACCACTTTCGCTAGCGGGAATAGATACGCAGTATTTT. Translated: CASSPLSLAGIDTQYF.

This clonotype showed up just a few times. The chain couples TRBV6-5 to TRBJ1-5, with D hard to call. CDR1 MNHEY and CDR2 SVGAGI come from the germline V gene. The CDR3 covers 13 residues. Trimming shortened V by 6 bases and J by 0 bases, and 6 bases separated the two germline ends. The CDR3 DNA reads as TGTGCCAGCAGAAAATATAGCAATCAGCCCCAGCATTTT. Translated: CASRKYSNQPQHF.

The CDR3 DNA follows: TGTGCCAGCAGCTCCCCGGGACAGGTCTACAATGAGCAGTTCTTC. As protein: CASSSPGQVYNEQFF. The V gene is TRBV7-2, the J gene TRBJ2-1; 8 nucleotides align to TRBD1. Germline trimming cut 4 bases from V and 3 bases from J; bases unmatched to any gene: 5. The CDR3 extends over 15 amino acids. Germline V gene data show CDR1 as SGHTA and CDR2 as FQGNSA.

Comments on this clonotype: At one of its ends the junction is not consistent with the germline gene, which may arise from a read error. The CDR3: CASSLAGSGGYTF. For the CDR3, the DNA is TGTGCCAGCAGCCTAGCAGGTAGCGGCGGCTACACCTTC. This sequence joins TRBV7-8 and TRBJ1-2; D gene ambiguous. CDR3 length: 13 amino acids. Germline values: CDR1 SGHVS, CDR2 FQNEAQ. Based on the CDR3 plus reference TRBV7-8 and TRBJ1-2, the full variable domain is GAGVSQSPRYKVAKRGQDVALRCDPISGHVSLFWYQQALGQGPEFLTYFQNEAQLDKSGLPSDRFFAERPEGSVSTLKIQRTQQEDSAVYLCASSLAGSGGYTFGSGTRLTVV.

CDR3 protein: CATSDFRKDFAEKLFF. CDR3 DNA: TGTGCCACCAGTGATTTCAGGAAGGACTTCGCGGAAAAACTGTTTTTT. The genes are TRBV24-1 and TRBJ1-4, with D hard to call. This CDR3 is built from 16 residues. Trimming shortened V by 1 base and J by 8 bases, and 16 bases separated the two germline ends. The germline V gene has CDR1 KGHDR and CDR2 SFDVKD.